These 2 T cell receptor beta chains originate from one sample sequenced in a study of T cells in women clearing cervical HPV infection. Assay: immunoSEQ multiplex PCR; the TCRdb copy retains only in-frame clones and omits some. The ten most abundant clones cover around 3.9% of a sample with fewer than 30,000 clones. The sample was blood buffy coat. The origin of the receptors is a woman between 18 and 70 years old with a cervical HPV16 infection that either progressed to CIN3+ or cleared (not recorded which).

Concerning this clone: The observed sequence ends 3 residues before the CDR3 terminus, with the missing tail filled in from the germline J gene. This chain joins TRBV6-1 and TRBJ1-2, with a possible D match to TRBD1 (5 bases). The germline V gene encodes CDR1 MNHNS and CDR2 SASEGT. This CDR3 is 14 amino acids long. The chain's CDR3 is CASSVMAAGGGYTF. CDR3 bases read: TGTGCCAGCAGTGTAATGGCAGCCGGGGGAGGC.

As for this clone: Coverage ceases 3 residues before the CDR3 finishes, and the germline J gene fills in the end. The rearrangement uses TRBV19 and TRBJ1-2, with 8 bases aligning to TRBD1. Germline CDR1 and CDR2: LNHDA and SQIVND (reference sequence). The CDR3 spans 13 residues. This chain's CDR3 is CASRNTGGHDYTF. Partial CDR3 DNA: TGTGCCAGTAGAAATACAGGGGGTCACGAC.